The clone carrying this TCR beta chain was seen once. The V gene's germline CDR1 is SNHLY and CDR2 FYNNEI. This CDR3 region has 14 residues. V dropped 6 bases and J dropped 4; count of bases not matched to a gene: 7. This record belongs to a study of cytomegalovirus exposure and HLA in healthy donors. At the time of sampling, donors were nominally healthy, though unrecorded immune exposures were likely. The PCR had 60 Vbeta and 13 Jbeta primers. Produced via immunoSEQ multiplex PCR; TCRdb's table is partial and in-frame only. The data contain approximately 92,000 clones, 81% of them seen just once; the ten biggest clones take up less than 5%.

The sequence came from a woman in her 70s in good health and CMV-seropositive. This chain connects TRBV2 to TRBJ2-5; 8 bases fit TRBD2. Sequencing was done on a sample of PBMCs. CDR3 in DNA: TGTGCCAGCAGCCCCGGGACTAGAACAGAGACCCAGTACTTC. Translating gives CASSPGTRTETQYF.